These 8 T cell receptor beta chains share one sample of origin, sequenced in a study of a mutant IDH1 vaccine in newly diagnosed glioma. Time point indicated: week 47, end of study. Topical imiquimod accompanied each vaccine dose, which consisted of 300 ug of mutant IDH1 20-mer peptide. The protocol was immunoSEQ multiplex PCR, while the TCRdb copy is restricted to in-frame clones and leaves out a portion. The sample records tens of thousands of clones, 80% to 85% being singletons. For these receptors, no antigen is known. Source: PBMCs, taken from a glioma patient whose treatment included an IDH1 peptide vaccine. The receptors were gathered from a young man with glioma.

The CDR3 DNA reads as TGTGCCAGCAGCGAGGGACTAGCGGGGGGAGTGCGGGAAGAGACCCAGTACTTC. It is translated as CASSEGLAGGVREETQYF. This chain joins TRBV9 and TRBJ2-5; TRBD2 matches 15 bases. The germline V gene encodes CDR1 SGDLS and CDR2 YYNGEE. This CDR3 has 18 residues. The J segment lost 3 bases and the V segment lost 3 bases, leaving 9 bases of the junction unmatched.

The chain links TRBV5-4 to TRBJ2-7; 11 bases agree with TRBD2. After removal of 2 bases from V and 2 bases from J, the junction contained 0 bases not matched to a gene. The germline gives CDR1 SGHNT, CDR2 YYREEE (reference sequence). The CDR3 consists of 14 residues. CDR3: CASSFSGGAYEQYF. In nucleotides, the CDR3 is TGTGCCAGCAGCTTTAGCGGGGGGGCCTACGAGCAGTACTTC. Looking up the rest from reference TRBV5-4 and TRBJ2-7 gives the full variable domain: ETGVTQSPTHLIKTRGQQVTLRCSSQSGHNTVSWYQQALGQGPQFIFQYYREEENGRGNFPPRFSGLQFPNYSSELNVNALELDDSALYLCASSFSGGAYEQYFGPGTRLTVT.

The chain employs TRBV5-1 and TRBJ2-5; no definite D call. There are 16 residues in the CDR3. Germline lookup yields CDR1 SGHRS and CDR2 YFSETQ. Trimming pared 0 bases from V and 0 bases from J, leaving 12 bases between. The CDR3 region is CASSLVGGMYQETQYF. CDR3 coding DNA: TGCGCCAGCAGCTTGGTAGGCGGAATGTACCAAGAGACCCAGTACTTC.

The V call is TRBV25-1, the J call TRBJ1-5; D may be TRBD1 (6 bases). The length of the CDR3 is 14 residues. V was cut by 6 bases and J by 5 bases, with 14 bases left in between. The germline CDR1 and CDR2 sequences are MGHDK and SYGVNS. CDR3 DNA: TGTGCCAGCAGGCAGACAGGCCTGGATCAGCCCCAGCATTTT. This gives the protein CASRQTGLDQPQHF. The full variable domain, completed using reference TRBV25-1 and TRBJ1-5, is EADIYQTPRYLVIGTGKKITLECSQTMGHDKMYWYQQDPGMELHLIHYSYGVNSTEKGDLSSESTVSRIRTEHFPLTLESARPSHTSQYLCASRQTGLDQPQHFGDGTRLSIL.

V and J are TRBV5-1 and TRBJ1-5, with TRBD1 as a possible D gene (5 bases). This CDR3 has 14 amino acids. The germline V gene has CDR1 SGHRS and CDR2 YFSETQ. With 0 bases removed from V and 4 bases from J, the gap between germline ends came to 8 bases. The CDR3 here is CASSLVGGNQPQHF. The CDR3 DNA sequence: TGCGCCAGCAGCTTGGTTGGGGGAAATCAGCCCCAGCATTTT. Using reference TRBV5-1 and TRBJ1-5 for the parts outside the CDR3, the full variable domain is KAGVTQTPRYLIKTRGQQVTLSCSPISGHRSVSWYQQTPGQGLQFLFEYFSETQRNKGNFPGRFSGRQFSNSRSEMNVSTLELGDSALYLCASSLVGGNQPQHFGDGTRLSIL.

The chain has TRBV7-2 and TRBJ2-1; no clear D gene. The CDR3 consists of 14 residues. The germline gives CDR1 SGHTA, CDR2 FQGNSA. The V gene lost 2 bases and the J gene lost 9 bases, with 14 bases spanning the gap. The CDR3 loop is CASSLTSGPIEQFF. In DNA form, the CDR3 reads TGTGCCAGCAGCTTAACATCCGGTCCGATTGAGCAGTTCTTC.

This clone showed up just once. This chain links TRBV6-4 with TRBJ1-6; D is ambiguous. V lost 2 bases to trimming and J lost 7 bases, with 3 bases between them. Looked up from germline, CDR1 is MRHNA and CDR2 is SNTAGT. The CDR3 extends over 12 amino acids. The CDR3 spells CASSDGNSPLHF. In nucleotides, the CDR3 is TGTGCCAGCAGTGACGGAAATTCACCCCTCCACTTT.

This clone was counted once. The gene calls are TRBV5-1 and TRBJ2-2; 11 nucleotides match TRBD2. Germline loops: CDR1 SGHRS, CDR2 YFSETQ. Trimming took 4 bases from V and 1 from J; bases not matched to a gene: 3. There are 16 residues in the CDR3. The CDR3 reads CASSQTSGVNTGELFF. CDR3 nucleotide sequence: TGCGCCAGCAGCCAGACTAGCGGGGTGAACACCGGGGAGCTGTTTTTT.